Each of the 26 T cell receptor beta chains below was sequenced from the same sample in a study of T cells after yellow fever vaccination (dated by TCRdb to the late 2010s). In the paper's terms, the treatment or condition label means: live attenuated yellow fever vaccine strain. Library generation was performed with 5' RACE. These reads were obtained on an Illumina HiSeq 2500. TCRdb cleaned the public reads at Q25 with fastp, built clones with MiXCR and kept in-frame beta chains. Rows are unified per CDR3 protein, each entry keeping the most common DNA and genes. For this sample the table gives hundreds of thousands of distinct CDR3 sequences, of which roughly 21% were detected only once. The ten most abundant clones make up about 13% of the sample. The sequencing used PBMCs, collected 15 days after the yellow fever booster vaccination. The receptor source for this set is a man under 40 who received the YFV17D yellow fever vaccine.

The V and J genes are TRBV20-1 and TRBJ2-7, with a possible D match to TRBD2 (5 bases). The CDR3 has 11 amino acids. V was trimmed by 3 bases and J by 9 bases, leaving 12 bases between them. The germline CDR1 and CDR2 sequences are DFQATT and SNEGSKA (reference sequence). The CDR3 bases are TGCAGTGCTAGGAATCTCGGAGGGCAGTACTTC. Amino acid sequence: CSARNLGGQYF.

V gene TRBV4-3 combines with J gene TRBJ2-1; 11 nucleotides match TRBD2. Trimming at V came to 4 bases and at J to 8 bases, leaving 7 bases not matched to a gene. Germline V lookup: CDR1 LGHNA, CDR2 YSLEER. There are 15 residues in the CDR3. In DNA form, the CDR3 reads TGCGCCAGCAGCCGAATAGCGGGAGGGAGCCATGAGCAGTTCTTC. Protein sequence: CASSRIAGGSHEQFF.

This clonotype appeared a few times. The chain combines TRBV20-1 with TRBJ2-7, with D tentatively TRBD2 (5 bases). Trimming stripped 6 bases from V and 2 bases from J, with 11 bases between. This CDR3 is 12 amino acids long. In germline, CDR1 is DFQATT, CDR2 SNEGSKA (reference sequence). In DNA, the CDR3 is TGCAGTGCAACTGAGGGAACCTACGAGCAGTACTTC. Protein sequence: CSATEGTYEQYF.

This chain links TRBV7-3 with TRBJ2-7; D is unresolved. The CDR3 consists of 13 residues. Germline V gene data show CDR1 as SGHTA and CDR2 as FQGTGA. Between the trimmed V and J ends, which lost 5 bases and 3 bases, there was a span of 11 bases. In DNA, the CDR3 is TGTGCCAGCAGCCTTGCGGACGGCTACGAGCAGTACTTC. This gives the protein CASSLADGYEQYF.

The chain employs TRBV12-3 or TRBV12-4 and TRBJ1-2; the D is unclear. Trimming removed 4 bases from V and 8 bases from J, with 17 bases in between. The CDR3 consists of 14 residues. In nucleotides, the CDR3 is TGTGCCAGCAGTTCAGATCGCGGGGTACGGGGCTACACCTTC. Translation gives CASSSDRGVRGYTF.

For this clonotype: At one end the junction does not follow the germline gene, possibly because of a read error. The chain combines TRBV20-1 with TRBJ2-2, with 8 nucleotides matching TRBD2. The germline CDR1 and CDR2 sequences are DFQATT and SNEGSKA (reference sequence). The CDR3 sequence is 16 residues long. CDR3 residues: CSASLGGSGNSGELFF. The DNA of the CDR3 is TGCAGTGCTTCTCTCGGTGGTAGCGGGAACTCCGGGGAGCTGTTTTTT.

The V and J genes are TRBV3-1 and TRBJ1-2, with TRBD1 matching 9 bases. The CDR3 is 13 amino acids. V lost 1 base to trimming and J lost 12 bases; unmatched junction nucleotides: 6. Germline lookup yields CDR1 LGHDT and CDR2 YNNKEL (reference sequence). The CDR3 sequence is CASSQGKDRGHTF. The CDR3 DNA reads TGTGCCAGCAGCCAAGGAAAGGACAGGGGACACACCTTC.

This chain links TRBV12-3 or TRBV12-4 with TRBJ2-2; D possibly uses TRBD1 or TRBD2 (6 bases each). Trimming pared 1 base from V and 6 bases from J, leaving 15 bases between. This CDR3 spans 16 amino acids. The CDR3 DNA sequence: TGTGCCAGCAGTTTAGGTGGGGGCGGGATCGCCGGGGAGCTGTTTTTT. Protein: CASSLGGGGIAGELFF.

This clonotype was observed many times. The gene calls are TRBV2 and TRBJ1-1, with 7 bases fitting TRBD1. Per the germline V gene, CDR1 is SNHLY and CDR2 is FYNNEI. J was trimmed by 11 bases and V by 5 bases; bases with no gene match: 5. The CDR3 length is 11 residues. The CDR3 region has the DNA TGTGCCAGCAGTTTGAGGGGGCCGGCTTTCTTT. Its protein is CASSLRGPAFF.

This chain joins TRBV7-2 and TRBJ1-4, with 7 nucleotides matching TRBD1. Losses at the gene ends were 1 base for V and 5 bases for J; bases not matched to a gene: 4. This CDR3 region has 15 residues. Germline assignment: CDR1 SGHTA and CDR2 FQGNSA. Here the CDR3 DNA reads TGTGCCAGCAGCTTAGTAGCGACAGGGAATGAAAAACTGTTTTTT. This codes for CASSLVATGNEKLFF.

This chain connects TRBV5-1 to TRBJ2-7; unclear D gene. The germline V gene encodes CDR1 SGHRS and CDR2 YFSETQ. The CDR3 contains 11 residues. Deletions cut 3 bases from V and 6 bases from J, with 7 bases between. CDR3 sequence (DNA): TGCGCCAGCAGCTCCAACGCCGAGCAGTACTTC. Its translation: CASSSNAEQYF.

The rearrangement uses TRBV4-3 and TRBJ2-7; the D is unclear. V was pared by 0 bases and J by 6 bases, with 12 bases between. The CDR3 consists of 14 residues. CDR1 LGHNA and CDR2 YSLEER come from the germline V gene. The CDR3 spells CASSQEGDGLEQYF. CDR3 DNA: TGCGCCAGCAGCCAAGAGGGTGACGGGCTCGAGCAGTACTTC.

The CDR3 here is CASSRTTGLARRSGANVLTF. The CDR3, as DNA: TGTGCCAGCTCACGAACGACGGGACTAGCGAGGCGCTCTGGGGCCAACGTCCTGACTTTC. The genes are TRBV18 and TRBJ2-6; 10 nucleotides line up with TRBD2. This CDR3 is 20 amino acids long. Germline V gene lookup returns CDR1 KGHSH and CDR2 LQKENI. The junction had 12 bases not matched to a gene; V was cut back by 4 bases and J by 0 bases.

The sample holds a few counts of this clonotype. The CDR3 protein is CSVQASIYNEQFF. The CDR3 nucleotides are TGCAGCGTTCAGGCTAGCATATACAATGAGCAGTTCTTC. This chain connects TRBV29-1 to TRBJ2-1; maybe TRBD2 (5 bases). CDR3 length equals 13 residues. Germline V CDR1 and CDR2: SQVTM, ANQGSEA. Trimming took 5 bases from V and 4 from J, leaving 12 bases between them.

V is TRBV18 and J is TRBJ2-4; possible D gene TRBD1, 5 bases. V was cut by 2 bases and J by 4 bases, with 9 bases left in between. CDR3 length: 14 amino acids. Germline CDR1 is KGHSH and CDR2 is LQKENI. This CDR3 reads CASSPETAKNIQYF. For the CDR3, the DNA is TGTGCCAGCTCACCAGAGACAGCTAAAAACATTCAGTACTTC.

The chain carries TRBV5-4 and TRBJ1-2, with 8 nucleotides matching TRBD1. CDR3 length equals 13 residues. The V gene end was trimmed by 3 bases and the J gene end by 6 bases; junction bases not matched to a gene: 4. Germline lookup yields CDR1 SGHNT and CDR2 YYREEE (reference sequence). DNA of the CDR3: TGTGCCAGCAGCTCGGACAGGGAAAATGGCTACACCTTC. It specifies CASSSDRENGYTF.

The chain couples TRBV13 to TRBJ2-1, with TRBD2 matching over 14 bases. The CDR3 spans 19 residues. CDR1 PRHDT and CDR2 FYEKMQ come from the germline V gene (reference sequence). V gave up 4 bases and J gave up 0 bases; unmatched junction bases: 8. The CDR3 protein is CASSSKTSGRGASYNEQFF. The DNA of the CDR3 is TGTGCCAGCAGCTCTAAGACTAGCGGGAGGGGAGCCTCCTACAATGAGCAGTTCTTC.

The V call is TRBV3-1, the J call TRBJ2-7, with a tentative D call TRBD1 (6 bases). This CDR3 spans 12 amino acids. Germline V CDR1 and CDR2: LGHDT, YNNKEL (reference sequence). Trimming removed 3 bases at V and 7 bases at J, with 10 bases between. CDR3 nucleotides: TGTGCCAGCAGCCACAACCAGGGGGAGCAGTACTTC. Translating gives CASSHNQGEQYF.

The chain links TRBV29-1 to TRBJ2-5, with D perhaps being TRBD1 or TRBD2 (6 bases each). Trimming cost V 8 bases and J 1 base, with 11 bases left between them. Germline CDR1 SQVTM, CDR2 ANQGSEA. CDR3 size: 12 residues. The CDR3 protein is CSSQGGQETQYF. DNA for the CDR3: TGCAGCTCACAGGGAGGCCAAGAGACCCAGTACTTC.

The chain couples TRBV7-9 to TRBJ2-1; a possible D gene is TRBD2 (5 bases). Germline-derived CDR1 and CDR2 are SEHNR and FQNEAQ (reference sequence). The length of the CDR3 is 13 residues. V was clipped by 4 bases and J by 7 bases, with 11 bases between them. This chain's CDR3 is CASSSTRTNEQFF. CDR3 coding DNA: TGTGCCAGCAGCTCAACTAGGACGAATGAGCAGTTCTTC.

This clonotype was seen more than once but under ten times. The CDR3: CSAGTIGYEQYF. DNA of the CDR3: TGCAGCGCCGGGACGATTGGCTACGAGCAGTACTTC. J is TRBJ2-7 and V is TRBV29-1; D is tentatively TRBD1 or TRBD2 (5 bases each). Germline V gene data show CDR1 as SQVTM and CDR2 as ANQGSEA. V gave up 7 bases and J gave up 3 bases, with 13 bases separating them. The CDR3 contains 12 residues.

This chain joins TRBV10-3 and TRBJ2-7; TRBD1 aligns across 9 bases. Germline CDR1 and CDR2: ENHRY and SYGVKD. With 10 bases clipped from V and 2 bases from J, the junction kept 15 bases outside the gene matches. The CDR3 length is 16 residues. CDR3 DNA sequence: TGTGCCACCACCGGGGGGACAGGGAGAAGGACCTACGAGCAGTACTTC. Protein product: CATTGGTGRRTYEQYF.

This clonotype is a singleton in its sample. V is TRBV30 and J is TRBJ2-7; 9 bases map to TRBD1. The CDR3 runs 12 residues. V shed 7 bases and J 0 bases; nucleotides not matched to a gene: 1. Per germline, CDR1 GTSNPN and CDR2 SVGIG (reference sequence). The CDR3 protein is CASDRGSYEQYF. DNA for the CDR3: TGTGCCTCGGACAGGGGCTCCTACGAGCAGTACTTC. Combining the CDR3 with reference TRBV30 and TRBJ2-7 gives the whole variable domain SQTIHQWPATLVQPVGSPLSLECTVEGTSNPNLYWYRQAAGRGLQLLFYSVGIGQISSEVPQNLSASRPQDRQFILSSKKLLLSDSGFYLCASDRGSYEQYFGPGTRLTVT.

The chain combines TRBV20-1 with TRBJ2-1; D may be TRBD1 (6 bases). This CDR3 region has 16 residues. V was pared by 4 bases and J by 3 bases, with 19 bases between. Germline loops: CDR1 DFQATT, CDR2 SNEGSKA (reference sequence). As DNA, the CDR3 is TGCAGTGCTACGACAGGTGGAATTAGTATCTACAATGAGCAGTTCTTC. Its translation: CSATTGGISIYNEQFF.

The rearrangement links TRBV7-8 to TRBJ2-5; no clear D gene. V lost 5 bases to trimming and J lost 4 bases, with 23 bases between them. This CDR3 is built from 17 residues. CDR1 and CDR2 (germline): SGHVS, FQNEAQ. The DNA for the CDR3 is TGTGCCAGCAGCCCAGATAGGGCAGCCTCGGTGGCAGAGACCCAGTACTTC. Translating gives CASSPDRAASVAETQYF.

In its sample, this clonotype was seen a few times. The chain couples TRBV29-1 to TRBJ2-7; no firm D call. The CDR3 totals 11 residues. Germline CDR1 SQVTM, CDR2 ANQGSEA. V lost 6 bases to trimming and J lost 0 bases, with 6 bases between them. CDR3 region: CSVANSYEQYF. CDR3 DNA sequence: TGCAGCGTAGCGAACTCCTACGAGCAGTACTTC.